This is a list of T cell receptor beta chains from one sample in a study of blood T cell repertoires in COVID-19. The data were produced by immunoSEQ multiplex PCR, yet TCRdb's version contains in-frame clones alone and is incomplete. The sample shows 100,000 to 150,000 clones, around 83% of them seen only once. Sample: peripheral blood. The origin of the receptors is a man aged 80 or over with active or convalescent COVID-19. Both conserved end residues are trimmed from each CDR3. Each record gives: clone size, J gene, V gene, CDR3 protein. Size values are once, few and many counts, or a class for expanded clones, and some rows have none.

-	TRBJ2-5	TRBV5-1	ASSPAKTGGGETQY
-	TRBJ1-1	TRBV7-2	ASSPTGSGTEAF
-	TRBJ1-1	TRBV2	ASSVDRETEAF
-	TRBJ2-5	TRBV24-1	ATSDSGGAGETQY
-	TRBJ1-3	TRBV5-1	ASSRGGTSSGNTIY
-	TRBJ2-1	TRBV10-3	AISETDRVYNEQF
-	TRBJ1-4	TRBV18	ASSPTGATNEKLF
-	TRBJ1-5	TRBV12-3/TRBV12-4	ASSPGVAQPQH
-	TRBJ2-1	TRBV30	AWHLPHEQF
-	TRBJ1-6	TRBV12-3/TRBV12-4	ASRGPPDSPLH
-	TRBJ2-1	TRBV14	ASSQDMRGEGF
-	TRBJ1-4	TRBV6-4	ASTGGLSEKLF
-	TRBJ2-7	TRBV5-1	ASSRDSTYEQY
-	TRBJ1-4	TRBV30	AWSSQGDREKLF
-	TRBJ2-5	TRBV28	ASSSGQGRSSQETQY
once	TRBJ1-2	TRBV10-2	ASSENYYGYT
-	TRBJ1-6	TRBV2	ASRADDSPLH
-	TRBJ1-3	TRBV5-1	ASSPDSGNTIY
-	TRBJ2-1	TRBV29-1	SVASGGTSKGQF
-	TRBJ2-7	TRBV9	ASILSPGQGFYEQY
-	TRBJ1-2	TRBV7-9	ASSKGFRGYT
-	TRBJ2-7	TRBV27	ASQRTGGYEQY
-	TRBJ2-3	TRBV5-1	ASSLAGKDTQY
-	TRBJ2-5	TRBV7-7	ASSFQAGGTETQY
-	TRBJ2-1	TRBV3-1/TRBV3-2	ASSQVFWVSGGKDEQF
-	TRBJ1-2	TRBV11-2	ASSQTGESYGYT
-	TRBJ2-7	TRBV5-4	ASSHGGSSSYEQY
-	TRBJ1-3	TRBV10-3	AISESEEGTGNTIY
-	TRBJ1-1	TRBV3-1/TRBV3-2	ASSQLREGTEAF
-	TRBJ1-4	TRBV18	ASSPPAGRDEKLF
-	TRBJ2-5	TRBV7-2	ASSPQGIGGTQY
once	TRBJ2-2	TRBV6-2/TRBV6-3	ASSYFSTGELF
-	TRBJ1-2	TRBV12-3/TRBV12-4	ASRPAGQGYYT
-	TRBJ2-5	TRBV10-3	AISDPLLETQY
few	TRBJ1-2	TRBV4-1	ASSQAALPYGYT
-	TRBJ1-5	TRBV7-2	ASSPRGGGQPQH
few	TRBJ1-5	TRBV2	ASSRAGNQPQH
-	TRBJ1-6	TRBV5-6	ASSLIQYNSPLH
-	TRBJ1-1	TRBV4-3	ASSPGEEEAF
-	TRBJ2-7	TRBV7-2	ASSLRAGPSSYEQY
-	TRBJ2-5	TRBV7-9	ASGRREETQY
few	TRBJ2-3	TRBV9	ASSVEGLAKDTQY
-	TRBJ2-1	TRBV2	ASSRDSYNEQF
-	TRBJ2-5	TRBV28	ASSVRREVDGTQY
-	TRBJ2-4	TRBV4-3	ASSQSREAKNIQY
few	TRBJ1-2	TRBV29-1	SVGTTRGSGYT
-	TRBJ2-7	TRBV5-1	ASSTGGSYEQY
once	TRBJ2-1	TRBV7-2	ASSPASGAAVDEQF
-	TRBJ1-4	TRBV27	ASSTRAGTNEKLF
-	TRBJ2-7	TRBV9	ASSATGHPYEQY
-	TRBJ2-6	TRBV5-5	ASSRQGISSGANVLT
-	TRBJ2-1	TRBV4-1	ASSQEGRGRNEQF
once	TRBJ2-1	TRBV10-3	AISGTENYNEQF